This T cell receptor (beta chain) was identified during a study of T cells in Graves' hyperthyroidism and ophthalmopathy (dated by TCRdb to about 2019). Turning to the overall study: Peripheral blood samples were taken at initial diagnosis, before any treatment was given. After sampling, hyperthyroidism patients received methimazole starting at 30 mg daily, and ophthalmopathy patients received high-dose intravenous methylprednisolone. Prospective prediction of ophthalmopathy was tested in an independent validation cohort consisting of 18 hyperthyroidism patients and approximately 16 patients who later progressed to ophthalmopathy. The paper describes TCR Vbeta CDR3 sequencing of around 140 peripheral blood samples, made up of 43 ophthalmopathy patients, 70 to 75 hyperthyroidism patients and 17 progressor patients. A discovery cohort of about 100 patients, 43 with Graves' ophthalmopathy and about 60 with stable Graves' hyperthyroidism, was used to find distinguishing TCR V-J signatures. For training and testing, the 80 to 100 patients in the discovery cohort were randomly divided in a 7:3 ratio. In several Graves' hyperthyroidism patients, the study also compared T-cell repertoires from thyroid tissue with T-cell repertoires from blood.

Summary of the overall study and its limitations: During validation, the model predicted progression to ophthalmopathy a median of approximately 7 months ahead of onset, with more than 55% sensitivity and roughly 72% specificity. Sample size was not statistically predetermined, and investigators were not blinded to group allocation. Most expanded thyroid clonotypes (frequency above 0.001) were also detected in blood, a finding suggesting that blood repertoires may reflect thyroid immune responses. A model built on a 13 V-J signature distinguished ophthalmopathy from stable hyperthyroidism, reaching 85% to 90% sensitivity and around 81% specificity in cross-validation and 80%/75% in testing.

Amplification of TCR beta CDR3 regions was carried out from RNA transcripts. The first round of RT-PCR for the TCR CDR3 was performed with the HTBI primer set and the Qiagen OneStep RT-PCR kit. Libraries were constructed in a second round of multiplex PCR, after which size selection and purification were carried out. Sequencing of the libraries was done on an Illumina HiSeq2000 using paired-end 100 bp reads. Turning to the authors' computational methods: SOAPnuke was used to process the raw data, throwing out any read that contained adapters or uncalled bases, had a mean Phred below 15, or lacked an exact constant-primer or identifier match. COPE v1.2.5 was used to merge high-quality paired reads, and clonotypes were defined as unique nucleotide sequences. MiTCR v1.1 was used to align clonotypes to the IMGT TRBV, TRBD and TRBJ reference segments. Analysis was restricted to V-J combinations with a frequency above 0.0001, which covered 98% to 99.2% of repertoires. A TCS score was defined as the ratio between F50 (clonal expansion) and ExV (chaos), using BLOSUM62-based TCRdist between CDR3 peptides within each V-J. Welch's t-statistics and random forest reduced just over 500 V-J features to 13, which were used in a naive Bayes classifier (R e1071). The public reads were reprocessed in TCRdb via fastp at Q25 and MiXCR, keeping in-frame beta chains. CDR3 protein duplicates are merged, each entry listing the most common genes and DNA. These V and J calls rely on TCRdb rather than the paper's analysis. The sample table shows around 290,000 distinct CDR3 sequences, and about an eighth are seen once. The ten largest make up 6% to 8% of the sample.

This clonotype has at least ten counts. Its target antigen remains unknown. No quality values exist for individual bases; no much larger clone is one base distant. Hyperthyroidism patients were aged 18 to 65 years and newly diagnosed, with disease duration of less than 2 months. Patients with uncontrolled infections, other autoimmune diseases, pregnancy or lactation were excluded. Clinical symptoms, serum thyroxine and TRAb, thyroid ultrasound, and orbital computed tomography formed the basis for the diagnoses. Blood from progressor patients was drawn when they were first diagnosed with hyperthyroidism, before any ophthalmopathy symptoms appeared. PBMCs were separated from 8 to 10 ml of fresh peripheral blood using Ficoll-Paque density gradient centrifugation. Progressor patients were defined as those initially diagnosed with Graves' hyperthyroidism in whom ophthalmopathy developed during follow-up. Trizol reagent was used to extract total RNA, and RNA quality was then checked on an Agilent 2100 Bioanalyzer.

V sheds 1 base and J sheds 6 bases, leaving 13 bases between their ends. From cysteine to phenylalanine, the CDR3 is 14 amino acids long. CDR3 DNA only is kept here, 42 bases in frame from base 1. CDR1 MDHEN and CDR2 SYDVKM are derived from the germline V gene. This sequence was found in a woman aged 25 to 45 with Graves' hyperthyroidism that later progressed to Graves' ophthalmopathy. The rearrangement combines TRBV28 with TRBJ2-7; the D call is tentative, TRBD1 or TRBD2, as each matches 6 bases. Material for sequencing was blood. Here is the DNA: TGTGCCAGCAGTTTATCCGGGGGCGCTGGCGAGCAGTACTTC. Translated, this is CASSLSGGAGEQYF.